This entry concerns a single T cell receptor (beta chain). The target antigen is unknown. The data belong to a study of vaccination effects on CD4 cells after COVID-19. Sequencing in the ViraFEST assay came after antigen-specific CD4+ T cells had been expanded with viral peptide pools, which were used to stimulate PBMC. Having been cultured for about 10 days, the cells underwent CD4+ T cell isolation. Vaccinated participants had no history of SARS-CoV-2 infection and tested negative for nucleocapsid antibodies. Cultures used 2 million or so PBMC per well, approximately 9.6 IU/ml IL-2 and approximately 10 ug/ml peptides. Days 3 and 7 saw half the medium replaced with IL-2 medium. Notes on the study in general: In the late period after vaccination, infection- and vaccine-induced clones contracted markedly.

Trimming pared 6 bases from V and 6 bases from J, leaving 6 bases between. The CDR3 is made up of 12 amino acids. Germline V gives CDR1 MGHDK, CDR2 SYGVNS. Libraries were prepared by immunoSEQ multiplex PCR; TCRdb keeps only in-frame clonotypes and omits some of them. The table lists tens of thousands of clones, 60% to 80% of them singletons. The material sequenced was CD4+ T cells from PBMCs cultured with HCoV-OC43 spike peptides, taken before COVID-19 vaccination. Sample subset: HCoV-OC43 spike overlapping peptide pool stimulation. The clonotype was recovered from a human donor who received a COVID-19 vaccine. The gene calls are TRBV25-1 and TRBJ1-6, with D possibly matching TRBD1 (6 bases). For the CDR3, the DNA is TGTGCCAGCAGGGACAGTAATTCACCCCTCCACTTT. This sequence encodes CASRDSNSPLHF.